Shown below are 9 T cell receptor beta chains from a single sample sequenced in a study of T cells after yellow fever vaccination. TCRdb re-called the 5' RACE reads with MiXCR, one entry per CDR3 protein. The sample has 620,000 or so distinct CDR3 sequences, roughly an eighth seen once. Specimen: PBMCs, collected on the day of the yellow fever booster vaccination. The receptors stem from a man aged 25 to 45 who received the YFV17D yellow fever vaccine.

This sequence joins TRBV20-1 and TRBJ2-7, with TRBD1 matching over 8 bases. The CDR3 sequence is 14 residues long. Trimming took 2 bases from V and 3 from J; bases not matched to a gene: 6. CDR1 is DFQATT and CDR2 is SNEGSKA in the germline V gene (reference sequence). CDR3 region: CSARPGQDVYEQYF. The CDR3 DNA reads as TGCAGTGCTAGACCGGGACAGGACGTCTACGAGCAGTACTTC.

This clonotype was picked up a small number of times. The CDR3 here is CASSPHPAAYEQYF. The CDR3 DNA follows: TGTGCCAGCAGCCCCCACCCGGCCGCCTACGAGCAGTACTTC. The chain recombines TRBV7-9 with TRBJ2-7; no reliable D call. Trimming shortened V by 5 bases and J by 2 bases, and 13 bases separated the two germline ends. CDR1 is SEHNR and CDR2 is FQNEAQ in the germline V gene (reference sequence). The CDR3 totals 14 residues.

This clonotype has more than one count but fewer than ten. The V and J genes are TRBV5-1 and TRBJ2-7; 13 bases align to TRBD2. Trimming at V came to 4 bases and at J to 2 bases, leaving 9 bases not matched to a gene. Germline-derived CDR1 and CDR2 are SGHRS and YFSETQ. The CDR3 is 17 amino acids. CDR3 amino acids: CASSVGTSGNLAYEQYF. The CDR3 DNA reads TGCGCCAGCAGCGTGGGGACTAGCGGGAACCTTGCCTACGAGCAGTACTTC.

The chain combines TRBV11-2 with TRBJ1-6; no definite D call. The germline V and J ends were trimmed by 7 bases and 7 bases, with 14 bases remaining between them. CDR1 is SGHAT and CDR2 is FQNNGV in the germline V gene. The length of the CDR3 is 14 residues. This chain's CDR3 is CASIAGLINSPLHF. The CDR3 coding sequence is TGTGCCAGCATCGCCGGACTGATCAATTCACCCCTCCACTTT.

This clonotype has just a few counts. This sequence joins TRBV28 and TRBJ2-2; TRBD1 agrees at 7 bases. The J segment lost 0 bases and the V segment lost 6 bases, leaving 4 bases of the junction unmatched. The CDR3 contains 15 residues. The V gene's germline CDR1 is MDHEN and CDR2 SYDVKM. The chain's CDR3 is CASRLDRANTGELFF. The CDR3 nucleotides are TGTGCCAGCAGACTCGACAGGGCGAACACCGGGGAGCTGTTTTTT.

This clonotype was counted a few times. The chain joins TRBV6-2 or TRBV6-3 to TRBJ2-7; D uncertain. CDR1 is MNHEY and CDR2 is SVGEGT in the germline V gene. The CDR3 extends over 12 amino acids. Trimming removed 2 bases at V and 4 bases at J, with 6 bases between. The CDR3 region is CASSYLEYEQYF. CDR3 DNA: TGTGCCAGCAGTTACCTCGAGTACGAGCAGTACTTC.

This CDR3 is CASSQLDAREQFF. The CDR3 DNA reads as TGCGCCAGCAGCCAATTAGACGCACGGGAGCAGTTCTTC. The rearrangement uses TRBV4-1 and TRBJ2-1; D gene unclear. With 2 bases removed from V and 10 bases from J, the gap between germline ends came to 12 bases. The germline V gene encodes CDR1 MGHRA and CDR2 YSYEKL. The CDR3 totals 13 residues.

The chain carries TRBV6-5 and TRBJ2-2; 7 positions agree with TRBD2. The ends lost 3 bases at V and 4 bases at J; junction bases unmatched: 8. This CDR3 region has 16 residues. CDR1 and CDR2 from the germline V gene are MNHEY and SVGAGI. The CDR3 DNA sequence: TGTGCCAGCAGTTATGGCGGGAGTGGGTTCACCGGGGAGCTGTTTTTT. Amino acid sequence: CASSYGGSGFTGELFF.

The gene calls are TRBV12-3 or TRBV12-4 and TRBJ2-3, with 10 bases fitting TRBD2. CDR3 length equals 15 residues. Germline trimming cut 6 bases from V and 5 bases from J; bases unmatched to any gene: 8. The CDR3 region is CASSHPGLARDTQYF. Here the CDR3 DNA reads TGTGCCAGCAGCCACCCGGGACTAGCGCGAGATACGCAGTATTTT.